This record covers a single T cell receptor beta chain. The data stem from a study of T cells after somatic rescue of genetic block. The CDR3 runs 15 residues. The germline V gene encodes CDR1 MGHRA and CDR2 YSYEKL. Trimming cost V 0 bases and J 3 bases; bases outside gene matches: 5. Produced via immunoSEQ multiplex PCR; TCRdb's table is partial and in-frame only. The sample has approximately 78,000 clones; approximately 91% are singletons. The source is a man aged 25-45 years. This chain links TRBV4-1 with TRBJ2-7; TRBD1 matches at 7 bases. The sequencing sample was made of peripheral blood mononuclear cells (PBMCs). Here the CDR3 DNA reads TGCGCCAGCAGCCAAGACCCGGGACAGCACTACGAGCAGTACTTC. It translates to CASSQDPGQHYEQYF.